This T cell receptor beta chain was retrieved from a study of T cell changes during pregnancy in multiple sclerosis. The CDR3 is made up of 15 amino acids. Germline V gives CDR1 SGHVS, CDR2 FQNEAQ. Trimming cost V 1 base and J 7 bases, with 13 bases left between them. Profiled with immunoSEQ multiplex PCR; TCRdb holds only in-frame clones, not every one. The sample lists 40,000 to 45,000 clones; around 94% were seen once. This TCR derives from a female donor with multiple sclerosis, enrolled in a pregnancy study. The chain recombines TRBV7-8 with TRBJ1-4, with a weak D call TRBD1 (5 bases). The source material was peripheral blood, sampled in the third trimester of pregnancy. Here the CDR3 reads CASSLVGGAGEKLFF. The CDR3 coding sequence is TGTGCCAGCAGCTTAGTCGGTGGGGCCGGTGAAAAACTGTTTTTT.